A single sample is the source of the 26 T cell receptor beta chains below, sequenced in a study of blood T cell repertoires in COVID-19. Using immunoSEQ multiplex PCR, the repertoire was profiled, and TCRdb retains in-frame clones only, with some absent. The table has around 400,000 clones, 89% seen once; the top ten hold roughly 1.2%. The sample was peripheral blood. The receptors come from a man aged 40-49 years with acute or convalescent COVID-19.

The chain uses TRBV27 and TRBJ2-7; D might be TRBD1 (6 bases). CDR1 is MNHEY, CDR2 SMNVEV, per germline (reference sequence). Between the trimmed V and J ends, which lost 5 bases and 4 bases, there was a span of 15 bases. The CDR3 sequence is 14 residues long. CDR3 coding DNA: TGTGCCAGCAGTATCCAACAGGGTTTTTACGAGCAGTACTTC. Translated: CASSIQQGFYEQYF.

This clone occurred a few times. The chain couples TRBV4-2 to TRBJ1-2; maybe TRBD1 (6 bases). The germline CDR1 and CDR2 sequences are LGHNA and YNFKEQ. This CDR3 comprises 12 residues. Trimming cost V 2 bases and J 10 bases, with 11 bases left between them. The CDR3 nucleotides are TGTGCCAGCAGCCAAAACCGACAGGACTACACCTTC. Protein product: CASSQNRQDYTF.

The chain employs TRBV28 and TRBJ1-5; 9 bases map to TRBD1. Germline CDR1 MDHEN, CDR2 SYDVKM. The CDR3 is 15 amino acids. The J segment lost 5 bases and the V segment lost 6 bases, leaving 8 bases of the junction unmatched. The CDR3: CASRGGQGSYQPQHF. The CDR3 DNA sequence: TGTGCCAGCAGAGGGGGACAGGGTAGTTATCAGCCCCAGCATTTT.

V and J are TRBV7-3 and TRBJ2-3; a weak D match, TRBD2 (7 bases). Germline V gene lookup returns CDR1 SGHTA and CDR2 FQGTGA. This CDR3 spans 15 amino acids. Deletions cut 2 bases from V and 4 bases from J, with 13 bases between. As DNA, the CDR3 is TGTGCCAGCAGCTTAGGCATCGGGGGGCCAGATACGCAGTATTTT. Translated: CASSLGIGGPDTQYF.

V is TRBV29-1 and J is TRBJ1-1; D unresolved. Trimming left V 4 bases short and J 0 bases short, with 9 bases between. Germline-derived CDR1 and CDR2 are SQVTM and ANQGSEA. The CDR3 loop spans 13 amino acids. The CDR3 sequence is CSVARQMNTEAFF. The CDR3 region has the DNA TGCAGCGTTGCGAGGCAGATGAACACTGAAGCTTTCTTT.

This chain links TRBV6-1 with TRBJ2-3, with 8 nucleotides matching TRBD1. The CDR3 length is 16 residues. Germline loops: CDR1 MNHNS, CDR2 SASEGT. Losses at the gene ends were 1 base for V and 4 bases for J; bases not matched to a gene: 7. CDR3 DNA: TGTGCCAGCAGTGAAGGACTTGGACAGGGTGCAGATACGCAGTATTTT. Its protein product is CASSEGLGQGADTQYF.

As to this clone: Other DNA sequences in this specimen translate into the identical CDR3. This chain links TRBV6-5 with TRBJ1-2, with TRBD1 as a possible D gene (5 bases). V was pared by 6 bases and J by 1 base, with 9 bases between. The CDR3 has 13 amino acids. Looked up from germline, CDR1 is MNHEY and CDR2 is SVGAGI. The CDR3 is CASRTDSNYGYTF. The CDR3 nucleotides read TGTGCCAGCAGGACCGACAGTAACTATGGCTACACCTTC.

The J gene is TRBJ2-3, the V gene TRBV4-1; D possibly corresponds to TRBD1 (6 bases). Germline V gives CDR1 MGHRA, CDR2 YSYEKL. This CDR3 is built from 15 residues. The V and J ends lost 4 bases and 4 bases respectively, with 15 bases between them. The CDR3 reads CASSPGQGYADTQYF. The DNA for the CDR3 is TGCGCCAGCAGCCCGGGGCAGGGGTATGCAGATACGCAGTATTTT.

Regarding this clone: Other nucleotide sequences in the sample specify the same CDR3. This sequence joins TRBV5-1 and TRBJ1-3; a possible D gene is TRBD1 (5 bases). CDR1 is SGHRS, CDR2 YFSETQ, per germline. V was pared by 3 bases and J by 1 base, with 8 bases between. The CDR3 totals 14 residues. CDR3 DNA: TGCGCCAGCAGCTCAGGGTCGTCTGGAAACACCATATATTTT. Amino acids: CASSSGSSGNTIYF. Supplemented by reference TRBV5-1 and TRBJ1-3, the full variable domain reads KAGVTQTPRYLIKTRGQQVTLSCSPISGHRSVSWYQQTPGQGLQFLFEYFSETQRNKGNFPGRFSGRQFSNSRSEMNVSTLELGDSALYLCASSSGSSGNTIYFGEGSWLTVV.

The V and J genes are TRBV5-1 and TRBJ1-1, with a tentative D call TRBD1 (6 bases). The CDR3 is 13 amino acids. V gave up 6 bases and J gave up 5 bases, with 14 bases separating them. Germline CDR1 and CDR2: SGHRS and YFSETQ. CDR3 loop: CASTRTEGTEAFF. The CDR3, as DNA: TGCGCCAGCACCCGGACAGAAGGGACTGAAGCTTTCTTT.

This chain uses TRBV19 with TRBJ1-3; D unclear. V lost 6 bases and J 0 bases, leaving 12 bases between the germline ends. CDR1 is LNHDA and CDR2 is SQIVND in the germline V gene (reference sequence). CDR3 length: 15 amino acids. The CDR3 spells CASRRDTFSGNTIYF. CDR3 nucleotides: TGTGCCAGTAGACGAGACACGTTCTCTGGAAACACCATATATTTT.

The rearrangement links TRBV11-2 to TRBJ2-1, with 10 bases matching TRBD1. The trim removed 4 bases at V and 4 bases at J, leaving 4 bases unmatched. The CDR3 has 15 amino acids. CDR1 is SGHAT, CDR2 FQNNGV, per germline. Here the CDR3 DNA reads TGTGCCAGCAGCTCTCCGGGACAGGGGTACAATGAGCAGTTCTTC. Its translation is CASSSPGQGYNEQFF.

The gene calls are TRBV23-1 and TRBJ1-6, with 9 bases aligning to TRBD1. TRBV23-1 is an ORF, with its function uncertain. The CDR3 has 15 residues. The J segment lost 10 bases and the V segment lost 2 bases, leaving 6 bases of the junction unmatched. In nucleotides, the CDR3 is TGCGCCAGCAGTCAACGCCGGGACAGGGCGTCACCCCTCCACTTT. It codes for CASSQRRDRASPLHF.

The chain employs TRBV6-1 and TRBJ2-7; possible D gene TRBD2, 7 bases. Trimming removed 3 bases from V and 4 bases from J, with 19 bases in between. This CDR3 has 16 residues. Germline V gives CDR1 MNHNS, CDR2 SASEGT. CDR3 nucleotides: TGTGCCAGCAGTGAGGGGAGGGGGGCTTTTCGGTACGAGCAGTACTTC. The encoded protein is CASSEGRGAFRYEQYF.

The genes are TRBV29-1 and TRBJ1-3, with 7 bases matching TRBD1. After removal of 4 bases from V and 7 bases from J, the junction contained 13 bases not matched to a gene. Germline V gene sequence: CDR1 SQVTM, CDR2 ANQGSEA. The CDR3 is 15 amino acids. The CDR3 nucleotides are TGCAGCGTTGGTCTCGAGACAGGGTCCCGGAACACCATATATTTT. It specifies CSVGLETGSRNTIYF.

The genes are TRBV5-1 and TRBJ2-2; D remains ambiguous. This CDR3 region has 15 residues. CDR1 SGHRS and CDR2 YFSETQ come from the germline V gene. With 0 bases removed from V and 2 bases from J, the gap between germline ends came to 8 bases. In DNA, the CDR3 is TGCGCCAGCAGCTTGGCACAGAGAAACACCGGGGAGCTGTTTTTT. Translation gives CASSLAQRNTGELFF.

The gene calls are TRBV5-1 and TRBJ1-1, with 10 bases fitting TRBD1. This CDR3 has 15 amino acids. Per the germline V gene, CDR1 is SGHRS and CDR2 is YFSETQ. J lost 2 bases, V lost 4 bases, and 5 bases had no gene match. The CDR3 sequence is CASSLDRGSNTEAFF. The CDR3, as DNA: TGCGCCAGCAGCCTGGACAGGGGGAGTAACACTGAAGCTTTCTTT.

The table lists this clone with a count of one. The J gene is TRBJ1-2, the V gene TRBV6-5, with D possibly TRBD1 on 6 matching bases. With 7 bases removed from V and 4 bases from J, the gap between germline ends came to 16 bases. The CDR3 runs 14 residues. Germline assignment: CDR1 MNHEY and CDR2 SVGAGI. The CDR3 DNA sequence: TGTGCCAGCACCCGACAGGCCGCAGGCTATGGCTACACCTTC. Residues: CASTRQAAGYGYTF.

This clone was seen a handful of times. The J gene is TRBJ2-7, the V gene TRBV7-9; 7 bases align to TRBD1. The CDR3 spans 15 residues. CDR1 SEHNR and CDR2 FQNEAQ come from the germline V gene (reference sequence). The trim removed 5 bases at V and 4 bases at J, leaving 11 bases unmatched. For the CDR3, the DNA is TGTGCCAGCAGCCCCCCCGGGACAGAAATTTACGAGCAGTACTTC. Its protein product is CASSPPGTEIYEQYF.

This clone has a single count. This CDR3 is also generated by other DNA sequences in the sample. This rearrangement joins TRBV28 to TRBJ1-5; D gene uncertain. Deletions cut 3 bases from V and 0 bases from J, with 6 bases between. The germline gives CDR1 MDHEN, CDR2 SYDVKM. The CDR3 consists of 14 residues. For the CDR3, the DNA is TGTGCCAGCAGTTTTGGAGATAGCAATCAGCCCCAGCATTTT. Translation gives CASSFGDSNQPQHF. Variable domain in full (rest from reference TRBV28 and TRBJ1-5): DVKVTQSSRYLVKRTGEKVFLECVQDMDHENMFWYRQDPGLGLRLIYFSYDVKMKEKGDIPEGYSVSREKKERFSLILESASTNQTSMYLCASSFGDSNQPQHFGDGTRLSIL.

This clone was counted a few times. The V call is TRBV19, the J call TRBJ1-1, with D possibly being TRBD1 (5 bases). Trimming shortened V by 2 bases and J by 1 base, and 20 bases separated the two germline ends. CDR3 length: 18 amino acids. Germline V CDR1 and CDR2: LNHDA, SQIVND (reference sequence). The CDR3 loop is CASSILGSAGYSNTEAFF. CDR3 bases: TGTGCCAGTAGTATATTGGGTTCGGCAGGGTACTCGAACACTGAAGCTTTCTTT. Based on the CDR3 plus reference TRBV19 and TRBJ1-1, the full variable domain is DGGITQSPKYLFRKEGQNVTLSCEQNLNHDAMYWYRQDPGQGLRLIYYSQIVNDFQKGDIAEGYSVSREKKESFPLTVTSAQKNPTAFYLCASSILGSAGYSNTEAFFGQGTRLTVV.

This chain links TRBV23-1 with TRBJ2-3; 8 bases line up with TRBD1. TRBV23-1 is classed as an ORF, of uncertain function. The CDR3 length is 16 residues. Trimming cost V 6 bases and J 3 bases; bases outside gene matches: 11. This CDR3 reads CASRTRRQGRTDTQYF. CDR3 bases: TGCGCCAGCAGGACCAGGAGACAGGGGAGAACAGATACGCAGTATTTT.

The CDR3 here is CASSFGRVSYEQYF. Here the CDR3 DNA reads TGTGCCAGCAGTTTCGGGCGGGTCTCCTACGAGCAGTACTTC. The V and J genes are TRBV27 and TRBJ2-7, with D tentatively TRBD2 (5 bases). V was trimmed by 3 bases and J by 0 bases, leaving 9 bases between them. The CDR3 runs 14 residues. CDR1 and CDR2 (germline): MNHEY, SMNVEV (reference sequence).

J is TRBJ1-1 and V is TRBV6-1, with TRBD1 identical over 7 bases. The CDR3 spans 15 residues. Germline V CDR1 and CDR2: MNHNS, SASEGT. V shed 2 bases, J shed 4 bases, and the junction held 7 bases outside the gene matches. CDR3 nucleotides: TGTGCCAGCAGTGAATTGAACAGGGGAGGCACTGAAGCTTTCTTT. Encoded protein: CASSELNRGGTEAFF.

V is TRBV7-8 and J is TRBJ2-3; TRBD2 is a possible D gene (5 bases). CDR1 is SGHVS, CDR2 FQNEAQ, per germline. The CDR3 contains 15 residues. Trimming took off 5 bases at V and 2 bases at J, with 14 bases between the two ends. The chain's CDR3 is CASSPRGGATDTQYF. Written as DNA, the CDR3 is TGTGCCAGCAGCCCTCGGGGTGGTGCCACAGATACGCAGTATTTT. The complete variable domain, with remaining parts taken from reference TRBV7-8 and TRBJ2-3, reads GAGVSQSPRYKVAKRGQDVALRCDPISGHVSLFWYQQALGQGPEFLTYFQNEAQLDKSGLPSDRFFAERPEGSVSTLKIQRTQQEDSAVYLCASSPRGGATDTQYFGPGTRLTVL.

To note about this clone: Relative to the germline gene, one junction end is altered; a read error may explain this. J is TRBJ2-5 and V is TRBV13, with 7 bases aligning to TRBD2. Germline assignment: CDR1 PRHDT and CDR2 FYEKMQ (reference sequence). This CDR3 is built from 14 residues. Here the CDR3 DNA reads TGTGCCAGCAGCTTACGGGAGGACCAGGAGACCCAGTACTTC. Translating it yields CASSLREDQETQYF.